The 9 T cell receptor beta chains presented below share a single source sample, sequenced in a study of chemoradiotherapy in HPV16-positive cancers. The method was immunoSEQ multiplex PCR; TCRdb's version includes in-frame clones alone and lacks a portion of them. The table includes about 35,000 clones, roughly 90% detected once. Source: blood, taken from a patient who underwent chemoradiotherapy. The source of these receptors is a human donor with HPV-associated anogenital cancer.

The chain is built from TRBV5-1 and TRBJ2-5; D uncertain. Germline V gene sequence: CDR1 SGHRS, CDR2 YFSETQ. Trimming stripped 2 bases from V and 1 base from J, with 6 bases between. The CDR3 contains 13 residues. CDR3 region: CASSFSLQETQYF. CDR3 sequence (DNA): TGCGCCAGCAGCTTCAGCCTCCAAGAGACCCAGTACTTC.

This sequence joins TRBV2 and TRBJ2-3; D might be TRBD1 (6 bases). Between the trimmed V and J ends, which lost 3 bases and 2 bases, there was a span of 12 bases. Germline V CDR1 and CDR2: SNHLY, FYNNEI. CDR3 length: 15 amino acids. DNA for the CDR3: TGTGCCAGCAGTGATAGGGGGTCTTACACAGATACGCAGTATTTT. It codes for CASSDRGSYTDTQYF. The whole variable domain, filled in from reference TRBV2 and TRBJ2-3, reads EPEVTQTPSHQVTQMGQEVILRCVPISNHLYFYWYRQILGQKVEFLVSFYNNEISEKSEIFDDQFSVERPDGSNFTLKIRSTKLEDSAMYFCASSDRGSYTDTQYFGPGTRLTVL.

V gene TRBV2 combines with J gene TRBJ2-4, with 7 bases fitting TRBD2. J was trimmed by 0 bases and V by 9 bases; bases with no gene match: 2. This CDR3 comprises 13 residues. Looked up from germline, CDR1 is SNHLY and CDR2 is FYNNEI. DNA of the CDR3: TGTGCCAGGACTAGCCTAGCCAAAAACATTCAGTACTTC. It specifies CARTSLAKNIQYF.

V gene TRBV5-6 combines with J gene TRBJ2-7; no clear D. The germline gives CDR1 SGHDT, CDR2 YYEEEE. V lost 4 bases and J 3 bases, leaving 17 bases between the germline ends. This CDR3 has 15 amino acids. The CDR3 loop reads CASSLLSGSLYEQYF. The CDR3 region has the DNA TGTGCCAGCAGCCTCCTATCGGGTAGCCTCTACGAGCAGTACTTC. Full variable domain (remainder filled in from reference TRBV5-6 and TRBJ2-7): DAGVTQSPTHLIKTRGQQVTLRCSPKSGHDTVSWYQQALGQGPQFIFQYYEEEERQRGNFPDRFSGHQFPNYSSELNVNALLLGDSALYLCASSLLSGSLYEQYFGPGTRLTVT.

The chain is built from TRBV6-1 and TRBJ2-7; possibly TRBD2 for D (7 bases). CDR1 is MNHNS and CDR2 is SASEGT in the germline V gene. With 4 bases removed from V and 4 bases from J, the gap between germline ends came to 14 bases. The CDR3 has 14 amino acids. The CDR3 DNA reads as TGTGCCAGCAGTGTGGGAGGGGGGGGGTACGAGCAGTACTTC. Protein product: CASSVGGGGYEQYF.

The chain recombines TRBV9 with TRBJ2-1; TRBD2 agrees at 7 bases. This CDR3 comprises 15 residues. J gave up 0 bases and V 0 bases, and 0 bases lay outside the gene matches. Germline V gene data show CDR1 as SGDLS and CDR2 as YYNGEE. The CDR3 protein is CASSVGGGSYNEQFF. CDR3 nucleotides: TGTGCCAGCAGCGTAGGCGGGGGCTCCTACAATGAGCAGTTCTTC.

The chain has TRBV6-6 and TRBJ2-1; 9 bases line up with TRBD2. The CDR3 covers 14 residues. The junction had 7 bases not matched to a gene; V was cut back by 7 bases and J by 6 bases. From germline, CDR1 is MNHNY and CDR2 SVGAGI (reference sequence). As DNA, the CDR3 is TGTGCCAGCACTCCGGGACTAGCCGTCAATGAGCAGTTCTTC. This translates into CASTPGLAVNEQFF.

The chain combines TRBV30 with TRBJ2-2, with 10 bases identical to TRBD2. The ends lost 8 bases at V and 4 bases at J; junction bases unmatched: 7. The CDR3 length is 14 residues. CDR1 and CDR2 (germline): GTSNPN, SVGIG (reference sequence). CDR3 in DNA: TGTGCCCTCGGACTAGCGGACCTCACCGGGGAGCTGTTTTTT. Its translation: CALGLADLTGELFF.

CDR3 protein: CASSLGRGRYTEAFF. The CDR3 bases are TGTGCCAGCAGCCTAGGCAGGGGAAGGTACACTGAAGCTTTCTTT. This chain connects TRBV7-8 to TRBJ1-1; perhaps TRBD1 as D (6 bases). V gave up 5 bases and J gave up 3 bases, with 16 bases separating them. The CDR3 spans 15 residues. CDR1 is SGHVS, CDR2 FQNEAQ, per germline. The full variable domain, in which reference TRBV7-8 and TRBJ1-1 provide the parts outside the CDR3, is GAGVSQSPRYKVAKRGQDVALRCDPISGHVSLFWYQQALGQGPEFLTYFQNEAQLDKSGLPSDRFFAERPEGSVSTLKIQRTQQEDSAVYLCASSLGRGRYTEAFFGQGTRLTVV.